Detailed here is one TCR beta chain. This sample was included in a study of T cell responses to AZD1222 COVID-19 vaccine. This table comes from immunoSEQ multiplex PCR, and its TCRdb copy is limited to in-frame clones, with some not included. The table has about 68,000 clones, around 80% seen once. The material was peripheral blood, obtained on day 0 of AZD1222 vaccination. This TCR derives from an adult in good health.

CDR3 sequence: CASSARGGQGAADTQYF. The CDR3 nucleotides read TGTGCCAGCAGTGCCCGTGGAGGACAGGGTGCAGCAGATACGCAGTATTTT. The V gene is TRBV9, the J gene TRBJ2-3, with 8 bases matching TRBD1. V shed 5 bases, J shed 4 bases, and the junction held 15 bases outside the gene matches. The CDR3 runs 17 residues. Per germline, CDR1 SGDLS and CDR2 YYNGEE. The variable domain in full, with the rest retrieved from reference TRBV9 and TRBJ2-3, is DSGVTQTPKHLITATGQRVTLRCSPRSGDLSVYWYQQSLDQGLQFLIQYYNGEERAKGNILERFSAQQFPDLHSELNLSSLELGDSALYFCASSARGGQGAADTQYFGPGTRLTVL.